The 22 T cell receptor beta chains reported below all come from one sample, sequenced in a study of blood T cell repertoires in COVID-19. Data came from immunoSEQ multiplex PCR; TCRdb stores just in-frame clones and leaves some out. Of about 100,000 clones listed, more than 85% are singletons. The sequenced sample was peripheral blood. The receptors here all came from a man aged 50-59 years with active COVID-19.

The chain uses TRBV24-1 and TRBJ2-5; 10 bases line up with TRBD2. The CDR3 sequence is 18 residues long. J lost 2 bases, V lost 6 bases, and 14 bases had no gene match. Germline V gives CDR1 KGHDR, CDR2 SFDVKD. The DNA for the CDR3 is TGTGCCACCAGTCGAACTAGCGGGACCCCTTGGGATCAAGAGACCCAGTACTTC. Protein sequence: CATSRTSGTPWDQETQYF.

The rearrangement links TRBV7-3 to TRBJ2-1; a weak D match, TRBD1 (6 bases). Germline V CDR1 and CDR2: SGHTA, FQGTGA. The CDR3 spans 19 residues. V gave up 1 base and J gave up 5 bases, with 24 bases separating them. The CDR3 region is CASSLRATGPDRGHNEQFF. The CDR3 DNA sequence: TGTGCCAGCAGCTTAAGGGCGACAGGCCCTGATCGGGGTCACAATGAGCAGTTCTTC.

This sequence joins TRBV6-1 and TRBJ2-1; 8 bases map to TRBD2. The CDR3 consists of 16 residues. The V gene's germline CDR1 is MNHNS and CDR2 SASEGT. V lost 3 bases to trimming and J lost 4 bases; unmatched junction nucleotides: 8. The CDR3 DNA reads as TGTGCCAGCAGTGATGAACGGGAGGGCCCTTACAATGAGCAGTTCTTC. It is translated as CASSDEREGPYNEQFF.

This clone was seen just once. The rearrangement links TRBV19 to TRBJ1-6; TRBD1 is a possible D gene (6 bases). The V gene lost 6 bases and the J gene lost 0 bases, with 12 bases spanning the gap. The CDR3 consists of 16 residues. From germline, CDR1 is LNHDA and CDR2 SQIVND (reference sequence). The CDR3 coding sequence is TGTGCCAGTAGCCGGGACATAAGCTCCTATAATTCACCCCTCCACTTT. It yields the protein CASSRDISSYNSPLHF.

This chain joins TRBV25-1 and TRBJ2-5; possible D gene TRBD1, 5 bases. V lost 2 bases, J lost 0 bases, and 13 bases lay in between. This CDR3 is built from 16 residues. Per the germline V gene, CDR1 is MGHDK and CDR2 is SYGVNS. As DNA, the CDR3 is TGTGCCAGCAGTGAAGGTAGAAGGGGCCACCAAGAGACCCAGTACTTC. Translated, it gives CASSEGRRGHQETQYF.

V and J are TRBV5-6 and TRBJ2-5; TRBD2 agrees at 8 bases. The CDR3 consists of 14 residues. The V gene end was trimmed by 4 bases and the J gene end by 5 bases; junction bases not matched to a gene: 7. Germline values: CDR1 SGHDT, CDR2 YYEEEE. This CDR3 reads CASSTGLAGETQYF. CDR3 nucleotide sequence: TGTGCCAGCAGCACCGGACTAGCCGGCGAGACCCAGTACTTC. Using reference TRBV5-6 and TRBJ2-5 for the parts outside the CDR3, the full variable domain is DAGVTQSPTHLIKTRGQQVTLRCSPKSGHDTVSWYQQALGQGPQFIFQYYEEEERQRGNFPDRFSGHQFPNYSSELNVNALLLGDSALYLCASSTGLAGETQYFGPGTRLLVL.

The chain recombines TRBV18 with TRBJ2-1; no definite D call. Germline assignment: CDR1 KGHSH and CDR2 LQKENI. The CDR3 has 15 residues. The germline V and J ends were trimmed by 1 base and 0 bases, with 7 bases remaining between them. CDR3 loop: CASSPLDSSYNEQFF. DNA of the CDR3: TGTGCCAGCTCACCACTTGATAGCTCCTACAATGAGCAGTTCTTC. Filled out from reference TRBV18 and TRBJ2-1, the complete variable domain reads NAGVMQNPRHLVRRRGQEARLRCSPMKGHSHVYWYRQLPEEGLKFMVYLQKENIIDESGMPKERFSAEFPKEGPSILRIQQVVRGDSAAYFCASSPLDSSYNEQFFGPGTRLTVL.

Here the CDR3 reads CASRDRGETQYF. CDR3 nucleotides: TGCGCCAGCAGGGACAGAGGAGAGACCCAGTACTTC. This chain links TRBV10-2 with TRBJ2-5; D possibly corresponds to TRBD1 (6 bases). Per germline, CDR1 WSHSY and CDR2 SAAADI. The germline V and J ends were trimmed by 6 bases and 4 bases, with 9 bases remaining between them. CDR3 size: 12 residues.

The genes are TRBV5-4 and TRBJ2-1, with TRBD2 matching over 7 bases. The V gene's germline CDR1 is SGHNT and CDR2 YYREEE (reference sequence). The trim removed 4 bases at V and 1 base at J, leaving 8 bases unmatched. This CDR3 comprises 16 residues. CDR3 region: CASSGSGAISYNEQFF. For the CDR3, the DNA is TGTGCCAGCAGCGGAAGCGGGGCGATTTCCTACAATGAGCAGTTCTTC.

The chain recombines TRBV12-3 or TRBV12-4 with TRBJ1-2; 9 nucleotides line up with TRBD1. Losses at the gene ends were 3 bases for V and 6 bases for J; bases not matched to a gene: 2. The CDR3 runs to 13 residues. The CDR3: CASSLGQGHGYTF. The CDR3 DNA reads as TGTGCCAGCAGTTTGGGACAGGGACATGGCTACACCTTC.

The chain combines TRBV7-9 with TRBJ1-5; D is unresolved. Germline loops: CDR1 SEHNR, CDR2 FQNEAQ (reference sequence). Deletions cut 5 bases from V and 3 bases from J, with 14 bases between. The CDR3 has 15 residues. CDR3 residues: CASSAPGGPNQPQHF. CDR3 sequence (DNA): TGTGCCAGCAGCGCCCCGGGAGGGCCCAATCAGCCCCAGCATTTT.

The chain couples TRBV2 to TRBJ1-1; D is possibly TRBD1 (5 bases). Trimming pared 6 bases from V and 6 bases from J, leaving 14 bases between. The CDR3 is 13 amino acids. Germline CDR1 is SNHLY and CDR2 is FYNNEI. In DNA form, the CDR3 reads TGTGCCAGCAGGCAGGGCACTTACCCTGAAGCTTTCTTT. This sequence encodes CASRQGTYPEAFF.

CDR3 protein: CASSRDRRWTEAFF. The CDR3 DNA is TGTGCCAGCAGCCGGGACAGGAGGTGGACTGAAGCTTTCTTT. V and J are TRBV7-2 and TRBJ1-1, with TRBD1 matching 8 bases. Germline CDR1 SGHTA, CDR2 FQGNSA. V lost 5 bases and J lost 5; bases outside the gene matches: 7. The CDR3 is made up of 14 amino acids.

The CDR3 bases are TGTGCCATCCAAGAGGGGGTGAACACCGGGGAGCTGTTTTTT. It is translated as CAIQEGVNTGELFF. V usage is TRBV10-3 and J usage is TRBJ2-2, with a tentative D call TRBD1 (6 bases). CDR3 size: 14 residues. Trimming took off 8 bases at V and 1 base at J, with 11 bases between the two ends. Germline V gene lookup returns CDR1 ENHRY and CDR2 SYGVKD.

The J gene is TRBJ1-1, the V gene TRBV7-3, with D possibly TRBD1 on 5 matching bases. Between the trimmed V and J ends, which lost 4 bases and 4 bases, there was a span of 10 bases. This CDR3 has 13 residues. Germline V gene data show CDR1 as SGHTA and CDR2 as FQGTGA. CDR3 sequence: CASSSYQGTEAFF. CDR3 in DNA: TGTGCCAGCAGCTCGTACCAGGGCACTGAAGCTTTCTTT.

This chain links TRBV21-1 with TRBJ1-1; the table names TRBD1, a call not compared with the DNA. TRBV21-1 is listed as a pseudogene. The CDR3 totals 18 residues. The CDR3 region has the DNA TGTGCCAGCAGCAAAGGGGTGACAGGAGTCCCGACTAACACTGAAGCTTTCTTT. Its protein is CASSKGVTGVPTNTEAFF.

CDR3 sequence (DNA): TGTGCCAGCAGCCGGACTAGCGGGGGGTCAATCCGGGAGACCCAGTACTTC. It yields the protein CASSRTSGGSIRETQYF. The chain is built from TRBV5-4 and TRBJ2-5; 14 bases are shared with TRBD2. The junction had 10 bases not matched to a gene; V was cut back by 4 bases and J by 5 bases. The CDR3 has 17 amino acids. Germline loops: CDR1 SGHNT, CDR2 YYREEE (reference sequence).

The chain couples TRBV27 to TRBJ1-1; D is uncertain. Germline V gene data show CDR1 as MNHEY and CDR2 as SMNVEV (reference sequence). Deletions cut 6 bases from V and 0 bases from J, with 14 bases between. This CDR3 is built from 15 residues. The CDR3, as DNA: TGTGCCAGCAGGTTGGTAGCAGCGTTGAACACTGAAGCTTTCTTT. Protein sequence: CASRLVAALNTEAFF.

The chain couples TRBV27 to TRBJ2-5, with 8 bases identical to TRBD1. The ends lost 4 bases at V and 8 bases at J; junction bases unmatched: 12. The CDR3 sequence is 15 residues long. The germline V gene encodes CDR1 MNHEY and CDR2 SMNVEV (reference sequence). CDR3 loop: CASSSPGQVPGTQYF. CDR3 nucleotides: TGTGCCAGCAGTTCTCCGGGACAGGTACCGGGAACCCAGTACTTC.

The chain has TRBV9 and TRBJ1-2; possible D gene TRBD1, 6 bases. The V and J ends lost 0 bases and 8 bases respectively, with 17 bases between them. Germline V gives CDR1 SGDLS, CDR2 YYNGEE. The CDR3 totals 15 residues. The CDR3: CASSVEWQGIVGYTF. In DNA form, the CDR3 reads TGTGCCAGCAGCGTAGAATGGCAGGGGATAGTCGGCTACACCTTC.

The table lists this clone with a count of one. This chain connects TRBV10-3 to TRBJ2-3; D ambiguous. The CDR3 covers 13 residues. CDR1 is ENHRY, CDR2 SYGVKD, per germline. V was cut by 0 bases and J by 1 base, with 2 bases left in between. The CDR3 protein is CAISESGTDTQYF. The DNA for the CDR3 is TGTGCCATCAGTGAGTCCGGCACAGATACGCAGTATTTT.

The rearrangement links TRBV6-1 to TRBJ1-4, with unresolved D. Germline V lookup: CDR1 MNHNS, CDR2 SASEGT. The CDR3 is 15 residues long. V gave up 2 bases and J gave up 13 bases, with 20 bases separating them. The CDR3 loop reads CASSESLTAVSGLFF. As DNA, the CDR3 is TGTGCCAGCAGTGAATCGCTGACTGCTGTAAGTGGACTGTTTTTT.